This T cell receptor beta chain was sequenced in a study of PD-L1 blockade in urothelial cancer. For the study at large: Blood samples had a median of approximately 140,000 T cells, roughly 83,000 unique TCRs, and clonality roughly 0.08.

The CDR3 is 13 amino acids. The V gene's germline CDR1 is SGHTA and CDR2 FQGTGA. V gave up 3 bases and J gave up 8 bases; unmatched junction bases: 6. TCRdb's copy holds only in-frame clones and misses some; the assay was immunoSEQ multiplex PCR. Here the sample spans just under 40,000 clones, approximately 90% being singletons. The V and J genes are TRBV7-3 and TRBJ1-2, with 7 positions matching TRBD1. Specimen: PBMCs, collected around atezolizumab (anti-PD-L1) treatment. The clonotype comes from a man aged 55 to 70 with urothelial cancer. Here the CDR3 reads CASSFDRVQGYTF. Here the CDR3 DNA reads TGTGCCAGCAGCTTCGACAGGGTTCAGGGCTACACCTTC.